This T cell receptor (beta chain) emerged from a study of cytomegalovirus exposure and HLA in healthy donors. Study-wide findings and caveats: For most TCR beta V segments, an earlier analysis put the productive rate at about 90% or about 30% of the time. A few V segments could not be told apart, such as TRBV6-2 and TRBV6-3, and were left out.

For this clone: Antigen specificity is unknown.

With 60 Vbeta and 13 Jbeta primers, the PCR was carried out. Repertoires were generated with immunoSEQ multiplex PCR, while TCRdb's copy carries only in-frame clones and drops some. The sample has fewer than 140,000 clones; around three quarters are singletons. Trimming pared 4 bases from V and 6 bases from J, leaving 16 bases between. There are 14 residues in the CDR3. Germline values: CDR1 SEHNR, CDR2 FQNEAQ (reference sequence). The chain couples TRBV7-9 to TRBJ2-7, with a possible D match to TRBD1 (6 bases). The sequencing sample was made of PBMCs. This sequence originates from a boy aged 5 to 17 in good health and CMV-seronegative. CDR3 DNA sequence: TGTGCCAGCAGCTCCCGGGACACCCTCGGCGAGCAGTACTTC. Amino acid sequence: CASSSRDTLGEQYF.